The next 28 T cell receptor beta chains were all read from a single sample in a study of Siglec-9 on CD8 T cells in melanoma. Measured with immunoSEQ multiplex PCR; TCRdb has only the in-frame clones, and not every one. Found here are more than 25,000 clones, 80% of them singletons; the top ten hold around 5.5%. The sample comprised Siglec-9- CD8+ T cells sorted from blood. Source of these receptors: a human donor in good health.

This clone was seen once. The J gene is TRBJ2-2, the V gene TRBV29-1, with 8 nucleotides matching TRBD1. Per the germline V gene, CDR1 is SQVTM and CDR2 is ANQGSEA. V was clipped by 6 bases and J by 4 bases; unmatched bases: 7. CDR3 size: 14 residues. In DNA, the CDR3 is TGCAGCGTCGCAGGACAGGGTCCCACCGGGGAGCTGTTTTTT. Translating gives CSVAGQGPTGELFF.

The chain carries TRBV5-1 and TRBJ2-1, with a possible D match to TRBD2 (6 bases). There are 20 residues in the CDR3. V dropped 2 bases and J dropped 4 bases, with 28 bases sitting between them. Per the germline V gene, CDR1 is SGHRS and CDR2 is YFSETQ. CDR3 nucleotides: TGCGCCAGCAGCTTCTCGTCCCCCCAGGGCATCCCGGAGGGTTACAATGAGCAGTTCTTC. The encoded protein is CASSFSSPQGIPEGYNEQFF.

This sequence joins TRBV7-9 and TRBJ2-7; D is possibly TRBD1 or TRBD2 (5 bases each). This CDR3 has 15 amino acids. Germline V gene lookup returns CDR1 SEHNR and CDR2 FQNEAQ (reference sequence). V lost 5 bases and J lost 6, with 20 bases in between. The CDR3 nucleotides read TGTGCCAGCAGCGTCATCGGGACGGCCTTGGGCGAGCAGTACTTC. This encodes CASSVIGTALGEQYF.

The gene calls are TRBV27 and TRBJ2-1, with 7 bases matching TRBD2. Trimming at V came to 6 bases and at J to 2 bases, leaving 13 bases not matched to a gene. The germline CDR1 and CDR2 sequences are MNHEY and SMNVEV (reference sequence). This CDR3 has 17 residues. CDR3 coding DNA: TGTGCCAGCAGCTACCGACTGGGCGGGAGTCCCTACAATGAGCAGTTCTTC. This sequence encodes CASSYRLGGSPYNEQFF.

The V call is TRBV25-1, the J call TRBJ2-3; unclear D gene. Germline CDR1 MGHDK, CDR2 SYGVNS. V lost 5 bases and J lost 4, with 13 bases in between. The CDR3 is 14 residues long. The CDR3 nucleotides read TGTGCCAGCAGTCCCGGGTTACGCCCAGATACGCAGTATTTT. The encoded protein is CASSPGLRPDTQYF. Drawing the rest from reference TRBV25-1 and TRBJ2-3, the complete variable domain is EADIYQTPRYLVIGTGKKITLECSQTMGHDKMYWYQQDPGMELHLIHYSYGVNSTEKGDLSSESTVSRIRTEHFPLTLESARPSHTSQYLCASSPGLRPDTQYFGPGTRLTVL.

In its sample, this clone was seen once. The chain uses TRBV27 and TRBJ2-3; 7 bases match TRBD1. Germline CDR1 and CDR2: MNHEY and SMNVEV (reference sequence). The CDR3 runs to 14 residues. V shed 5 bases, J shed 3 bases, and the junction held 5 bases outside the gene matches. In DNA, the CDR3 is TGTGCCAGCAGTCAAGACAGGGCTACAGATACGCAGTATTTT. Amino acid sequence: CASSQDRATDTQYF.

The J gene is TRBJ2-1, the V gene TRBV27, with a weak D call TRBD2 (7 bases). This CDR3 region has 14 residues. Germline-derived CDR1 and CDR2 are MNHEY and SMNVEV (reference sequence). Trimming pared 5 bases from V and 4 bases from J, leaving 12 bases between. Written as DNA, the CDR3 is TGTGCCAGCAGTATAGGGGGGGCATACAATGAGCAGTTCTTC. Translating it yields CASSIGGAYNEQFF.

Only a few counts were recorded for this clone. The chain is built from TRBV12-5 and TRBJ2-2, with a possible D match to TRBD1 (6 bases). The germline CDR1 and CDR2 sequences are LGHNT and FRNRAP. The CDR3 spans 16 residues. Trimming shortened V by 2 bases and J by 6 bases, and 16 bases separated the two germline ends. The CDR3 reads CASGLPLIPGAGELFF. CDR3 in DNA: TGTGCTAGTGGTTTGCCCCTCATTCCAGGGGCCGGGGAGCTGTTTTTT.

The chain joins TRBV6-5 to TRBJ2-7; no definite D call. Germline V gene lookup returns CDR1 MNHEY and CDR2 SVGAGI. The ends were cut back, 2 bases at V and 2 bases at J, with 16 bases in the middle. CDR3 size: 16 residues. The CDR3: CASSYAPPDAAYEQYF. CDR3 in DNA: TGTGCCAGCAGTTACGCCCCCCCGGATGCTGCCTACGAGCAGTACTTC.

The chain is built from TRBV9 and TRBJ2-7; 7 positions agree with TRBD1. J lost 0 bases, V lost 3 bases, and 3 bases had no gene match. From germline, CDR1 is SGDLS and CDR2 YYNGEE. CDR3 length equals 14 residues. For the CDR3, the DNA is TGTGCCAGCAGCGCGGGACAGAGCTCCTACGAGCAGTACTTC. It specifies CASSAGQSSYEQYF.

V is TRBV5-1 and J is TRBJ1-1; D is uncertain. The germline V and J ends were trimmed by 0 bases and 1 base, with 4 bases remaining between them. Germline V lookup: CDR1 SGHRS, CDR2 YFSETQ. The CDR3 loop spans 13 amino acids. In DNA form, the CDR3 reads TGCGCCAGCAGCTTGGGCCCGAACACTGAAGCTTTCTTT. It codes for CASSLGPNTEAFF.

The V gene is TRBV11-3, the J gene TRBJ1-1; no reliable D call. Germline V CDR1 and CDR2: SGHNT, YENEEA. The CDR3 length is 13 residues. Trimming left V 4 bases short and J 3 bases short, with 9 bases between. As DNA, the CDR3 is TGTGCCAGCAGCTCGTCGTTGGACACTGAAGCTTTCTTT. As protein: CASSSSLDTEAFF.

The rearrangement joins TRBV28 to TRBJ1-2, with D unclear. The CDR3 length is 15 residues. Trimming left V 3 bases short and J 0 bases short, with 11 bases between. Germline values: CDR1 MDHEN, CDR2 SYDVKM. In nucleotides, the CDR3 is TGTGCCAGCAGTTTCCGGCGCAGAGCTAACTATGGCTACACCTTC. The encoded protein is CASSFRRRANYGYTF.

The genes are TRBV9 and TRBJ2-5, with 10 positions matching TRBD2. This CDR3 is built from 16 residues. Unmatched junction bases numbered 9, after V lost 0 bases and J lost 7 bases. From germline, CDR1 is SGDLS and CDR2 YYNGEE. Written as DNA, the CDR3 is TGTGCCAGCAGCGTAGACCTAGCGGGGGAGCACTGGACCCAGTACTTC. Translation gives CASSVDLAGEHWTQYF.

J is TRBJ2-6 and V is TRBV7-9; the match to TRBD2 covers 12 bases. This CDR3 is 17 amino acids long. The trim removed 5 bases at V and 3 bases at J, leaving 5 bases unmatched. The germline gives CDR1 SEHNR, CDR2 FQNEAQ (reference sequence). This CDR3 reads CASSPRLAGVGANVLTF. The CDR3 region has the DNA TGTGCCAGCAGCCCGCGACTAGCGGGAGTTGGGGCCAACGTCCTGACTTTC.

The V and J genes are TRBV19 and TRBJ2-1, with 14 nucleotides matching TRBD2. Trimming removed 3 bases from V and 7 bases from J; junction bases left unmatched: 5. Looked up from germline, CDR1 is LNHDA and CDR2 is SQIVND (reference sequence). CDR3 length: 16 residues. The CDR3, as DNA: TGTGCCAGTAGTATCCAGACTAGCGGGAGGGGGAATGAGCAGTTCTTC. It yields the protein CASSIQTSGRGNEQFF.

This chain connects TRBV19 to TRBJ2-2; D unclear. This CDR3 is built from 13 residues. CDR1 and CDR2 from the germline V gene are LNHDA and SQIVND (reference sequence). V was shortened by 6 bases and J by 1 base, with 6 bases between the two germline ends. This CDR3 is CASSNLNTGELFF. DNA for the CDR3: TGTGCCAGTAGCAACTTGAACACCGGGGAGCTGTTTTTT.

V is TRBV30 and J is TRBJ1-6; TRBD1 might be the D (5 bases). The CDR3 totals 13 residues. The germline CDR1 and CDR2 sequences are GTSNPN and SVGIG (reference sequence). V was cut by 2 bases and J by 7 bases, with 9 bases left in between. CDR3: CAWSLQGNSPLHF. The CDR3, as DNA: TGTGCCTGGAGTTTGCAGGGAAATTCACCCCTCCACTTT.

The chain couples TRBV5-1 to TRBJ2-7; 7 bases fit TRBD1. Germline V gene data show CDR1 as SGHRS and CDR2 as YFSETQ. The CDR3 sequence is 15 residues long. Trimming removed 3 bases from V and 5 bases from J; junction bases left unmatched: 11. The CDR3 nucleotides read TGCGCCAGCAGCTCCAGACAGGGAGCGTTCGACGAGCAGTACTTC. It translates to CASSSRQGAFDEQYF. Full variable domain (missing parts from reference TRBV5-1 and TRBJ2-7): KAGVTQTPRYLIKTRGQQVTLSCSPISGHRSVSWYQQTPGQGLQFLFEYFSETQRNKGNFPGRFSGRQFSNSRSEMNVSTLELGDSALYLCASSSRQGAFDEQYFGPGTRLTVT.

This chain joins TRBV6-1 and TRBJ2-2; D remains ambiguous. Trimming took 1 base from V and 7 from J, leaving 7 bases between them. The CDR3 is 13 residues long. Germline loops: CDR1 MNHNS, CDR2 SASEGT. This CDR3 is CASSEEGHGELFF. CDR3 nucleotides: TGTGCCAGCAGTGAAGAGGGCCACGGGGAGCTGTTTTTT.

The chain joins TRBV7-6 to TRBJ2-7; 7 bases are a match to TRBD2. Trimming removed 3 bases from V and 4 bases from J; junction bases left unmatched: 6. CDR1 is SGHVS, CDR2 FNYEAQ, per germline. The CDR3 length is 14 residues. The CDR3 is CASSFWEGEYEQYF. The CDR3 DNA follows: TGTGCCAGCAGCTTTTGGGAGGGAGAATACGAGCAGTACTTC.

This chain joins TRBV27 and TRBJ2-3; the D is unclear. Germline V gene sequence: CDR1 MNHEY, CDR2 SMNVEV (reference sequence). The V end lost 5 bases, the J end lost 13 bases, and 16 bases lay between the germline ends. This CDR3 is 12 amino acids long. CDR3 DNA sequence: TGTGCCAGCAGTGGGCCCCCGAATATGGAGTATTTT. It encodes CASSGPPNMEYF.

The sample holds a few counts of this clone. The chain carries TRBV11-2 and TRBJ1-4; TRBD1 matches 8 bases. The CDR3 totals 15 residues. Unmatched junction bases numbered 8, after V lost 5 bases and J lost 6 bases. Looked up from germline, CDR1 is SGHAT and CDR2 is FQNNGV. The CDR3 loop reads CASSAAGTGHEKLFF. The CDR3, as DNA: TGTGCCAGCAGCGCAGCCGGGACAGGTCATGAAAAACTGTTTTTT.

The chain is built from TRBV9 and TRBJ1-1; D unresolved. Germline V gives CDR1 SGDLS, CDR2 YYNGEE. With 3 bases removed from V and 1 base from J, the gap between germline ends came to 4 bases. There are 12 residues in the CDR3. The CDR3 reads CASSGGNTEAFF. The CDR3 DNA sequence: TGTGCCAGCAGCGGAGGGAACACTGAAGCTTTCTTT.

This clone has just one count. The genes are TRBV2 and TRBJ1-2; D not certain. Trimming removed 10 bases from V and 2 bases from J, with 14 bases in between. Germline-derived CDR1 and CDR2 are SNHLY and FYNNEI. The CDR3 is 13 amino acids. This CDR3 is CATMEHNNYGYTF. For the CDR3, the DNA is TGTGCCACCATGGAGCACAACAACTATGGCTACACCTTC.

This clone was observed a few times. The chain couples TRBV7-6 to TRBJ2-7; the D is unclear. Trimming pared 4 bases from V and 2 bases from J, leaving 3 bases between. The CDR3 is made up of 11 amino acids. Germline CDR1 reads SGHVS; CDR2 reads FNYEAQ. This chain's CDR3 is CASSSTYEQYF. The DNA of the CDR3 is TGTGCCAGCAGCTCAACCTACGAGCAGTACTTC.

The CDR3 DNA follows: TGCGCCAGCAGCCAAGGGGGACAGGGGACGTCTAACTATGGCTACACCTTC. Translation: CASSQGGQGTSNYGYTF. The gene calls are TRBV4-1 and TRBJ1-2; 10 bases are shared with TRBD1. The V gene's germline CDR1 is MGHRA and CDR2 YSYEKL. There are 17 residues in the CDR3. The V segment lost 1 base and the J segment 0 bases; nucleotides outside the gene matches: 5.

This sequence joins TRBV7-9 and TRBJ2-7; no reliable D call. V shed 1 base and J shed 3 bases, with 4 bases lying between them. Germline-derived CDR1 and CDR2 are SEHNR and FQNEAQ (reference sequence). The CDR3 extends over 12 amino acids. CDR3 sequence: CASSLGSYEQYV. In DNA form, the CDR3 reads TGTGCCAGCAGCTTAGGTAGCTACGAGCAGTACGTC.